The table lists the clone carrying this T cell receptor (beta chain) with many counts. The data stem from a study of shared clonotypes between healthy human individuals. Produced via immunoSEQ multiplex PCR; TCRdb's table is partial and in-frame only. Among over a million clones listed, around 82% were seen once. This CDR3 contains 17 residues. The V and J ends lost 0 bases and 4 bases, in that order; junction bases with no gene match: 9. Germline CDR1 and CDR2: LGHNA and YSLEER. This clonotype originated in a man aged 18 to 35 in good health. Some clones in this sample may be carry-over from other donors' samples. V gene TRBV4-3 combines with J gene TRBJ2-1; 7 bases match TRBD2. The sequenced material came from memory CD4+ T cells from PBMCs. Subset here: CD45RA-negative fraction. CDR3 DNA sequence: TGCGCCAGCAGCCAAGATCCGAGACTAGCAGGGTACAATGAGCAGTTCTTC. Translating it yields CASSQDPRLAGYNEQFF.